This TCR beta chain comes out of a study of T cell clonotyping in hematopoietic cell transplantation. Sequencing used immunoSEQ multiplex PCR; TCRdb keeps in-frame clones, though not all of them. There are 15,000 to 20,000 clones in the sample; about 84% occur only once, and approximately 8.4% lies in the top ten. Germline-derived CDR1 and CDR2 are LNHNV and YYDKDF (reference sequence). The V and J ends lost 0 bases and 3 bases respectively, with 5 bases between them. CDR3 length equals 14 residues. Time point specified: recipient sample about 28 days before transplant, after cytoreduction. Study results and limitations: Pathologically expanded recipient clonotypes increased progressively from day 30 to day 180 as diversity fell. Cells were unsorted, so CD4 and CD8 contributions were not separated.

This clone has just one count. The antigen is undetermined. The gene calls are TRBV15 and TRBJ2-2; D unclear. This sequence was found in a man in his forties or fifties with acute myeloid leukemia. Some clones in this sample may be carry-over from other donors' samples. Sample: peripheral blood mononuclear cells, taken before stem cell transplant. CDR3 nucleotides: TGTGCCACCAGCAGAGACCAATACACCGGGGAGCTGTTTTTT. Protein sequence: CATSRDQYTGELFF.